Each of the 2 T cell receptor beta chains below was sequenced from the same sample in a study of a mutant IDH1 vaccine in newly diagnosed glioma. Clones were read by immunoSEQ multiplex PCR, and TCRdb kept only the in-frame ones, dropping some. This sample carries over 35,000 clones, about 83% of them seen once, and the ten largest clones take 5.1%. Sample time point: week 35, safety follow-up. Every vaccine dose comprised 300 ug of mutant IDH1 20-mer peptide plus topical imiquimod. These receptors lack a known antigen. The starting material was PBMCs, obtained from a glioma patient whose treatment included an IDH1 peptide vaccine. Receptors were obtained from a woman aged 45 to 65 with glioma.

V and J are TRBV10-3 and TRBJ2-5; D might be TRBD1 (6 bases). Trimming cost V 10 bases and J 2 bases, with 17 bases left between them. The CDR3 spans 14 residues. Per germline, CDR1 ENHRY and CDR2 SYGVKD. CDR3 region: CATSDSVGQETQYF. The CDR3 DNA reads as TGTGCCACATCGGACAGCGTCGGGCAAGAGACCCAGTACTTC.

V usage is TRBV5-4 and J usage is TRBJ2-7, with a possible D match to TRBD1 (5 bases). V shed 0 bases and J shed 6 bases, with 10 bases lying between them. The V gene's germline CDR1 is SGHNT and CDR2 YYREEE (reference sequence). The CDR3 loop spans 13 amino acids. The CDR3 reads CASSLDRQAEQYF. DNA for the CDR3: TGTGCCAGCAGCTTGGACAGGCAGGCCGAGCAGTACTTC.